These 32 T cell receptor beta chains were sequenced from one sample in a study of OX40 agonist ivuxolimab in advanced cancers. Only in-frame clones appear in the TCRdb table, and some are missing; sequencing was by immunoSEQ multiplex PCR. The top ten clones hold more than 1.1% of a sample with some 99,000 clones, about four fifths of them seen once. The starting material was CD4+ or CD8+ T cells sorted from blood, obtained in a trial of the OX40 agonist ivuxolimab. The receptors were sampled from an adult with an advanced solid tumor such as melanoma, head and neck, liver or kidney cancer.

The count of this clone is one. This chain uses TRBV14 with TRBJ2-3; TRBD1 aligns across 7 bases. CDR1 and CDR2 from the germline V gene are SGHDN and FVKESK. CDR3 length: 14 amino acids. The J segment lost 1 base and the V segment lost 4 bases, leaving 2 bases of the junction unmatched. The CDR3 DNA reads TGTGCCAGCAGCCCAGGACAGGGCACAGATACGCAGTATTTT. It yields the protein CASSPGQGTDTQYF.

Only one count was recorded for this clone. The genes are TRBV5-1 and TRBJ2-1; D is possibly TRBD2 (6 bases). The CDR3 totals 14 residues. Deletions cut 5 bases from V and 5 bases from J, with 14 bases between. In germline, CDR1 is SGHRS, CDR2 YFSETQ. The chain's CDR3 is CASSDGTGDNEQFF. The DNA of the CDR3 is TGCGCCAGCAGTGACGGGACGGGGGACAATGAGCAGTTCTTC.

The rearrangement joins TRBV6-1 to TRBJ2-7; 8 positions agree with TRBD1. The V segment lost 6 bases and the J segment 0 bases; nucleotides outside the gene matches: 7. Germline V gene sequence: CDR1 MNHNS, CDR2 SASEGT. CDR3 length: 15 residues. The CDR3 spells CASRLVGTGSYEQYF. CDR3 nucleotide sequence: TGTGCCAGCAGGTTGGTCGGGACAGGCTCCTACGAGCAGTACTTC.

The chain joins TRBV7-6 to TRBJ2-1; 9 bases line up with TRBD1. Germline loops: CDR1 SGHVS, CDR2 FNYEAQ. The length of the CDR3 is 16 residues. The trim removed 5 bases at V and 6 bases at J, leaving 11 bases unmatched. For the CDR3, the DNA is TGTGCCAGCAGCGAGGAGACAGGGGGGTCATCCAATGAGCAGTTCTTC. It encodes CASSEETGGSSNEQFF.

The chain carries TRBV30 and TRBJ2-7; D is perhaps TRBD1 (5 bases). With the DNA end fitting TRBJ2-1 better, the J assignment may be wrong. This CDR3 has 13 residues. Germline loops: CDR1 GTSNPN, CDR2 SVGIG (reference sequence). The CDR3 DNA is TGTGCCTGGAGGGGGCCCGCATACAATGAGCAGTTCTTC. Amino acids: CAWRGPAYNEQFF.

Here the CDR3 reads CASSTRTQGNYGYTF. CDR3 bases: TGTGCCAGTAGTACCAGGACACAGGGAAACTATGGCTACACCTTC. The rearrangement uses TRBV19 and TRBJ1-2, with a tentative D call TRBD1 (6 bases). Germline V lookup: CDR1 LNHDA, CDR2 SQIVND (reference sequence). With 4 bases removed from V and 2 bases from J, the gap between germline ends came to 14 bases. The CDR3 extends over 15 amino acids.

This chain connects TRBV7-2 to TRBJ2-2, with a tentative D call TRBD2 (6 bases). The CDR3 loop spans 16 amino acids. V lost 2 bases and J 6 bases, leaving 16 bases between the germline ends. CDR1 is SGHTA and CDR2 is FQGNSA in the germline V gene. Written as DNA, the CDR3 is TGTGCCAGCAGCTTACAGTGGGGGGTTAGATCCGGGGAGCTGTTTTTT. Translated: CASSLQWGVRSGELFF.

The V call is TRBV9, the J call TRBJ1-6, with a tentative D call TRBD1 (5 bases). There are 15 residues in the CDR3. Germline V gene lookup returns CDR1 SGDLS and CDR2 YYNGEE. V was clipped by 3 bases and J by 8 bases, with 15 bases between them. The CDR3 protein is CASSAAGTLHSPLHF. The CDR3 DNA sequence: TGTGCCAGCAGCGCAGCAGGGACCCTGCATTCACCCCTCCACTTT.

The CDR3 sequence: CASSTLTSGEQFF. CDR3 DNA: TGCGCCAGCAGCACACTGACTAGCGGGGAGCAGTTCTTC. The chain is built from TRBV5-1 and TRBJ2-1, with 10 bases lining up with TRBD2. In germline, CDR1 is SGHRS, CDR2 YFSETQ. The J segment lost 10 bases and the V segment lost 4 bases, leaving 5 bases of the junction unmatched. This CDR3 contains 13 residues.

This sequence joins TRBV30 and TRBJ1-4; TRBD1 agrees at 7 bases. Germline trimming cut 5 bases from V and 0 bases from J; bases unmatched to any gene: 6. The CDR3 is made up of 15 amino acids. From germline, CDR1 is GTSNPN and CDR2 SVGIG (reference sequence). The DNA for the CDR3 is TGTGCCTGGGGGGGACAGCCTGCAACTAATGAAAAACTGTTTTTT. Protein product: CAWGGQPATNEKLFF.

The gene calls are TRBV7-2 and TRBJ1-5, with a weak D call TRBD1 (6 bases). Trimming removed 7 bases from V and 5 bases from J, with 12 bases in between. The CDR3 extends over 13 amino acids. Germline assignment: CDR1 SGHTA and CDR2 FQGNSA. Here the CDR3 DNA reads TGTGCCAGCACCCAGGGGTCGGATCAGCCCCAGCATTTT. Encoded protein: CASTQGSDQPQHF.

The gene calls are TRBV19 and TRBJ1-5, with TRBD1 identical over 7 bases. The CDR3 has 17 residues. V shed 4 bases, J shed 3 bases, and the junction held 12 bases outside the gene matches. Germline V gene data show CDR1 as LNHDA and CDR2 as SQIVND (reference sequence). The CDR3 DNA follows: TGTGCCAGTAGTACCTGGCAGGGACAGCCGGACAATCAGCCCCAGCATTTT. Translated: CASSTWQGQPDNQPQHF. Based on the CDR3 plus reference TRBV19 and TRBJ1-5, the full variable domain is DGGITQSPKYLFRKEGQNVTLSCEQNLNHDAMYWYRQDPGQGLRLIYYSQIVNDFQKGDIAEGYSVSREKKESFPLTVTSAQKNPTAFYLCASSTWQGQPDNQPQHFGDGTRLSIL.

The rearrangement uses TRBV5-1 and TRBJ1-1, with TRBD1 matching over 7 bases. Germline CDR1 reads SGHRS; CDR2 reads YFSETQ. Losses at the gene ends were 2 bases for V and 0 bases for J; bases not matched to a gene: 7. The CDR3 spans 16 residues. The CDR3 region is CASSLGQDSMNTEAFF. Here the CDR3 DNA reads TGCGCCAGCAGCTTAGGACAGGACTCAATGAACACTGAAGCTTTCTTT.

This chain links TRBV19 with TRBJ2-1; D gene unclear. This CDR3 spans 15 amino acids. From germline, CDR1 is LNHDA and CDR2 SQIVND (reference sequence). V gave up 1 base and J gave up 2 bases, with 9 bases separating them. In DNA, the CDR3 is TGTGCCAGTAGTATAGTAACAGAAGCCTACAATGAGCAGTTCTTC. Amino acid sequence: CASSIVTEAYNEQFF. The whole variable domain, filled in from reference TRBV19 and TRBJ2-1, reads DGGITQSPKYLFRKEGQNVTLSCEQNLNHDAMYWYRQDPGQGLRLIYYSQIVNDFQKGDIAEGYSVSREKKESFPLTVTSAQKNPTAFYLCASSIVTEAYNEQFFGPGTRLTVL.

This CDR3 is CASSLSTGRNQPQHF. CDR3 bases: TGTGCCAGCAGCTTGTCGACAGGGCGCAATCAGCCCCAGCATTTT. J is TRBJ1-5 and V is TRBV7-2; 7 bases align to TRBD1. The germline CDR1 and CDR2 sequences are SGHTA and FQGNSA. Trimming cost V 3 bases and J 2 bases; bases outside gene matches: 4. The CDR3 spans 15 residues.

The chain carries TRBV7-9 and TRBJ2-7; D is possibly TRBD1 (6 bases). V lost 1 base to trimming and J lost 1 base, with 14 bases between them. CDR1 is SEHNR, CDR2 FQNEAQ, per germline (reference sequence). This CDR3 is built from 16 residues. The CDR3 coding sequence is TGTGCCAGCAGCTTAGGGTCGGCAGGGGTTTCCTACGAGCAGTACTTC. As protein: CASSLGSAGVSYEQYF.

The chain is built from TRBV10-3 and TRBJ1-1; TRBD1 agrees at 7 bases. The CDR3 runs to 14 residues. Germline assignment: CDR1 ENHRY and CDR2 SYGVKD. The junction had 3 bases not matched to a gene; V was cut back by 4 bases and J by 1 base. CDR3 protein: CAISATGRNTEAFF. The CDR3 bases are TGTGCCATCAGTGCGACAGGGAGGAACACTGAAGCTTTCTTT.

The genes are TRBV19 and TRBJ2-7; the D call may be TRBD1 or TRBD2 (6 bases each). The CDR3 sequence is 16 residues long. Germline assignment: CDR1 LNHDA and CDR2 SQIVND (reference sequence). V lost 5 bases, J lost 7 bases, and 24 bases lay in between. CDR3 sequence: CASSPSGRTAVGEQYF. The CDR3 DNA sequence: TGTGCCAGTAGTCCTTCGGGGAGGACAGCCGTCGGAGAGCAGTACTTC.

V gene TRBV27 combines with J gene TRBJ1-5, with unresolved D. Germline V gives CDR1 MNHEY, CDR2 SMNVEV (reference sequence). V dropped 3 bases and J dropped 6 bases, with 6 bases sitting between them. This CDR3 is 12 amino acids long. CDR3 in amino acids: CASSFLGQPQHF. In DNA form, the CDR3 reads TGTGCCAGCAGTTTCCTTGGTCAGCCCCAGCATTTT.

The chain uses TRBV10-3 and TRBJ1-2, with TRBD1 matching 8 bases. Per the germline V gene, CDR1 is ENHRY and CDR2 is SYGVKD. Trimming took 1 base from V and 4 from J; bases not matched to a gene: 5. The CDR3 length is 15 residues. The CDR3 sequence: CAISEWTGQGYGYTF. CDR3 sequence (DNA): TGTGCCATCAGTGAGTGGACAGGGCAGGGCTATGGCTACACCTTC.

CDR3 in amino acids: CASSPDRGAAKNIQYF. Written as DNA, the CDR3 is TGTGCCAGCAGTCCAGACAGGGGGGCCGCCAAAAACATTCAGTACTTC. The chain combines TRBV7-2 with TRBJ2-4; the match to TRBD1 covers 9 bases. In germline, CDR1 is SGHTA, CDR2 FQGNSA. With V trimmed by 6 bases and J by 1 base, 7 bases remained unmatched. This CDR3 has 16 amino acids.

In nucleotides, the CDR3 is TGTGCCACCAGCGGGAGGACCGGGACCTACGGAGATGAGCAGTTCTTC. This sequence encodes CATSGRTGTYGDEQFF. V and J are TRBV15 and TRBJ2-1, with D possibly matching TRBD2 (6 bases). This CDR3 spans 16 amino acids. V lost 5 bases and J lost 8, with 22 bases in between. Germline CDR1 and CDR2: LNHNV and YYDKDF (reference sequence).

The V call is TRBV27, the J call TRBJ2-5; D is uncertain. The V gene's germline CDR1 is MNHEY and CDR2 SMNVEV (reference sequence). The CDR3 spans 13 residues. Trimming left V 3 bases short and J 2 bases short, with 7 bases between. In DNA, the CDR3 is TGTGCCAGCAGTTTCCGAGCACAAGAGACCCAGTACTTC. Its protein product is CASSFRAQETQYF.

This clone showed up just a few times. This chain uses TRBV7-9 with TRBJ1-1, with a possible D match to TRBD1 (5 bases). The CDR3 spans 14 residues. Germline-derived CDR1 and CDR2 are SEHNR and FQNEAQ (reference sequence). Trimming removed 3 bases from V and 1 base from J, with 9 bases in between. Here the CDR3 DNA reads TGTGCCAGCAGCTTTGCAGGGCGGAACACTGAAGCTTTCTTT. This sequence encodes CASSFAGRNTEAFF. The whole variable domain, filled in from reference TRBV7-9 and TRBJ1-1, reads DTGVSQNPRHKITKRGQNVTFRCDPISEHNRLYWYRQTLGQGPEFLTYFQNEAQLEKSRLLSDRFSAERPKGSFSTLEIQRTEQGDSAMYLCASSFAGRNTEAFFGQGTRLTVV.

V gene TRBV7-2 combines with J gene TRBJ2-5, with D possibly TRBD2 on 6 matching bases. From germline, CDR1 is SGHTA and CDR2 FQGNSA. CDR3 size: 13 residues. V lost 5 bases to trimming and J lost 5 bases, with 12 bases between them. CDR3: CASSASGVETQYF. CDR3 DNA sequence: TGTGCCAGCAGCGCATCGGGAGTTGAGACCCAGTACTTC.

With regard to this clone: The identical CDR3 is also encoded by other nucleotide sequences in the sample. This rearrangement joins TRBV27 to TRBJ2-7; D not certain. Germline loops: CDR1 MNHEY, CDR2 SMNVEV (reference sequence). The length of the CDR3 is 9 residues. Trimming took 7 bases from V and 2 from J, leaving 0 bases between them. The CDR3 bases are TGTGCCAGCACCTACGAGCAGTACTTC. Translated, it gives CASTYEQYF.

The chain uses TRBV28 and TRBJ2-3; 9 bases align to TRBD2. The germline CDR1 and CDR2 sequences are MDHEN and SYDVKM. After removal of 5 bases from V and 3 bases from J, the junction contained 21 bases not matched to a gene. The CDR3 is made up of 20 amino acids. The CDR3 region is CASSHAGGRGEVLGTDTQYF. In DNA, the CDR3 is TGTGCCAGCAGTCATGCGGGGGGGCGAGGGGAGGTCTTAGGGACAGATACGCAGTATTTT.

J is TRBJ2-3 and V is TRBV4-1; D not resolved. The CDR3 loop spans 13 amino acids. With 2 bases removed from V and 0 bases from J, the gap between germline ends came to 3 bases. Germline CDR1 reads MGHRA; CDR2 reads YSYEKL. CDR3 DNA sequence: TGCGCCAGCAGCCAAACTAGCACAGATACGCAGTATTTT. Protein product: CASSQTSTDTQYF.

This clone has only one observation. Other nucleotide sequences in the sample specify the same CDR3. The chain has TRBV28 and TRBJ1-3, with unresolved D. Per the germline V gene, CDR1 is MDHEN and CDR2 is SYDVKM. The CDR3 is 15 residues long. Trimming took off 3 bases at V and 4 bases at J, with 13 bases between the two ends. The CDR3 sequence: CASSFQPIGGNTIYF. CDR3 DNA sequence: TGTGCCAGCAGTTTCCAGCCCATCGGGGGAAACACCATATATTTT.

The CDR3 sequence is CASSTTGAYSPLHF. The CDR3 nucleotides read TGTGCCAGCAGTACTACAGGGGCCTATTCACCCCTCCACTTT. V and J are TRBV6-5 and TRBJ1-6; 7 bases agree with TRBD1. Germline V lookup: CDR1 MNHEY, CDR2 SVGAGI. This CDR3 has 14 residues. The trim removed 5 bases at V and 8 bases at J, leaving 6 bases unmatched.

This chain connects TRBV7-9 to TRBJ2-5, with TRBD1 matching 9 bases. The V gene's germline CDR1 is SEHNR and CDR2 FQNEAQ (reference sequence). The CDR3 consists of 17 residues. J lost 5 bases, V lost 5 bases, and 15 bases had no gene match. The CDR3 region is CASSRLLGQGLKETQYF. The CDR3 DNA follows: TGTGCCAGCAGCCGACTCCTTGGACAGGGGCTAAAGGAGACCCAGTACTTC. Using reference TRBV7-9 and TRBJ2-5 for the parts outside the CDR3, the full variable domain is DTGVSQNPRHKITKRGQNVTFRCDPISEHNRLYWYRQTLGQGPEFLTYFQNEAQLEKSRLLSDRFSAERPKGSFSTLEIQRTEQGDSAMYLCASSRLLGQGLKETQYFGPGTRLLVL.

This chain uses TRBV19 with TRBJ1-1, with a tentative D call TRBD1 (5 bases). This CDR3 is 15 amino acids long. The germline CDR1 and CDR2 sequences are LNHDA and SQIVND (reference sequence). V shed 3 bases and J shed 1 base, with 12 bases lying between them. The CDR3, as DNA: TGTGCCAGTAGTATGGACGGGGACTGGAACACTGAAGCTTTCTTT. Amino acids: CASSMDGDWNTEAFF.